The 9 T cell receptor beta chains listed next were all sequenced from one sample in a study of CD8 T cells in Susac syndrome. A quantity of roughly 0.5 to 1 ug RNA underwent reverse transcription using random hexamers. Each CDR3 protein is one row after TCRdb ran MiXCR on the immunoSEQ multiplex PCR reads. Of 150,000 or so distinct CDR3 sequences listed, 90% to 97% are singletons. The sequencing input was CD4+ T cells from PBMCs. The source is a human donor with Susac syndrome.

The CDR3 DNA sequence: TGTGCCAGCAGACCGATGGGGACAGAGGGGTCACCCCTCCACTTT. Residues: CASRPMGTEGSPLHF. The rearrangement uses TRBV7-2 and TRBJ1-6, with 7 positions matching TRBD1. This CDR3 is built from 15 residues. V trimming: 6 bases; J trimming: 10 bases; junction bases outside the gene matches: 12. Germline V gene sequence: CDR1 SGHTA, CDR2 FQGNSA.

The rearrangement links TRBV7-9 to TRBJ1-2; the D is unclear. Germline CDR1 and CDR2: SEHNR and FQNEAQ (reference sequence). This CDR3 is 14 amino acids long. V lost 0 bases and J lost 7, with 12 bases in between. DNA of the CDR3: TGTGCCAGCAGCTTAGCCTCGGATCGGGGTGGCTACACCTTC. The encoded protein is CASSLASDRGGYTF.

The chain is built from TRBV29-1 and TRBJ2-4, with 7 bases that match TRBD2. J gave up 8 bases and V 7 bases, and 11 bases lay outside the gene matches. The CDR3 is made up of 13 amino acids. From germline, CDR1 is SQVTM and CDR2 ANQGSEA. CDR3 sequence (DNA): TGCAGCGCTGGGGGGGGACTCACGGACATTCAGTACTTC. It specifies CSAGGGLTDIQYF.

The chain couples TRBV29-1 to TRBJ2-3; D is unclear. V was shortened by 1 base and J by 3 bases, with 8 bases between the two germline ends. The CDR3 consists of 13 residues. CDR1 and CDR2 (germline): SQVTM, ANQGSEA. CDR3 sequence: CSVEARVTDTQYF. DNA for the CDR3: TGCAGCGTTGAAGCCCGGGTAACAGATACGCAGTATTTT.

This clonotype was picked up one time. This chain connects TRBV7-2 to TRBJ1-1, with 8 positions matching TRBD1. The CDR3 runs 16 residues. Germline trimming cut 1 base from V and 2 bases from J; bases unmatched to any gene: 6. Germline values: CDR1 SGHTA, CDR2 FQGNSA. This CDR3 is CASSLVRDRINTEAFF. The CDR3 nucleotides read TGTGCCAGCAGCTTAGTTAGGGACAGGATAAACACTGAAGCTTTCTTT.

This chain uses TRBV28 with TRBJ2-7; TRBD2 matches 10 bases. There are 14 residues in the CDR3. The germline gives CDR1 MDHEN, CDR2 SYDVKM. The junction had 4 bases not matched to a gene; V was cut back by 5 bases and J by 3 bases. The CDR3 DNA reads as TGTGCCAGCAGTACTAGCGGGGTTCACTACGAGCAGTACGTC. Protein: CASSTSGVHYEQYV.

The chain joins TRBV28 to TRBJ2-1; 7 bases align to TRBD1. This CDR3 region has 14 residues. The V segment lost 8 bases and the J segment 1 base; nucleotides outside the gene matches: 5. In germline, CDR1 is MDHEN, CDR2 SYDVKM. The CDR3 coding sequence is TGTGCCAGCCAATTGACAGGGTCCTACAATGAGCAGTTCTTC. It yields the protein CASQLTGSYNEQFF.

The genes are TRBV4-2 and TRBJ2-7; a possible D gene is TRBD2 (6 bases). The CDR3 sequence is 17 residues long. Trimming removed 0 bases from V and 0 bases from J, with 15 bases in between. CDR1 is LGHNA, CDR2 YNFKEQ, per germline. CDR3 in amino acids: CASSQDLPRDFSYEQYF. CDR3 DNA sequence: TGTGCCAGCAGCCAAGACCTCCCCCGGGACTTCTCCTACGAGCAGTACTTC.

This chain uses TRBV18 with TRBJ2-6; 13 bases are a match to TRBD2. V lost 3 bases and J lost 4; bases outside the gene matches: 15. Germline V gene sequence: CDR1 KGHSH, CDR2 LQKENI. The CDR3 consists of 21 residues. Here the CDR3 DNA reads TGTGCCAGCTCACCTCGCCTTCGGACTAGCGGGGGTTCGGGAGGGGCCAACGTCCTGACTTTC. This encodes CASSPRLRTSGGSGGANVLTF.